A single T cell receptor beta chain is shown here with its context. Its cognate antigen is unknown. The PCR ran on 60 Vbeta and 13 Jbeta primers. Repertoires were generated with immunoSEQ multiplex PCR, while TCRdb's copy carries only in-frame clones and drops some. The sample has 100,000 to 150,000 clones; 80% to 90% are singletons. The data were taken from a study of cytomegalovirus exposure and HLA in healthy donors. Study results and limitations: Most TCR sequences were rare, but some public TCRs occurred in many donors.

Per germline, CDR1 SGHDT and CDR2 YYEEEE. This CDR3 has 16 residues. V was pared by 4 bases and J by 2 bases, with 10 bases of the junction left unmatched. This chain links TRBV5-6 with TRBJ2-7; the match to TRBD1 covers 9 bases. This clonotype originated in a woman aged 18-35 years in good health and CMV-seropositive. Sequenced: PBMCs. The CDR3 coding sequence is TGTGCCAGCAGCCGAACCTCGGGACAGGGAACCTACGAGCAGTACTTC. This sequence encodes CASSRTSGQGTYEQYF.